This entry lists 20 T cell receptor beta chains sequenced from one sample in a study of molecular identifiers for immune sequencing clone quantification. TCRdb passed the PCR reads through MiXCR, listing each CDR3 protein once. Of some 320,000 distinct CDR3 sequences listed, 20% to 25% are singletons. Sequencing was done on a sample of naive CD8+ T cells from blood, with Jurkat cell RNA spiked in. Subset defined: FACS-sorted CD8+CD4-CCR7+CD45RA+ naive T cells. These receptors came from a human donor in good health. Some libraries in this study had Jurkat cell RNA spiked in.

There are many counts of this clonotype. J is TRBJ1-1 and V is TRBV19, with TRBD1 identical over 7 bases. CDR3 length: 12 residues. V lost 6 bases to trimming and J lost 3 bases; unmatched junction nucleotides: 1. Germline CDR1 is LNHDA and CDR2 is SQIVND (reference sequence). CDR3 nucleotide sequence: TGTGCCAGTAGACAGGGGCACACTGAAGCTTTCTTT. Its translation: CASRQGHTEAFF. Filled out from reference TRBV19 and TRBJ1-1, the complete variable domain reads DGGITQSPKYLFRKEGQNVTLSCEQNLNHDAMYWYRQDPGQGLRLIYYSQIVNDFQKGDIAEGYSVSREKKESFPLTVTSAQKNPTAFYLCASRQGHTEAFFGQGTRLTVV.

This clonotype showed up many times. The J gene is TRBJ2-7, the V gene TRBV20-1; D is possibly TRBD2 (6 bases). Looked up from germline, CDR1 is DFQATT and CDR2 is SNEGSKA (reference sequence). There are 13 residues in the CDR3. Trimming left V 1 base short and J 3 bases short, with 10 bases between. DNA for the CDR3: TGCAGTGCTAGAGGGGGGACTTTCTACGAGCAGTACTTC. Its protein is CSARGGTFYEQYF.

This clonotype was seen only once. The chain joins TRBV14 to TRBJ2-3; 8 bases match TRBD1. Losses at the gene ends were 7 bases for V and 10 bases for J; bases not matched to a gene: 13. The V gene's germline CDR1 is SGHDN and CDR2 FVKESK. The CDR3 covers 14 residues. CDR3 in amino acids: CASNDRDRLFPQYF. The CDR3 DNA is TGTGCCAGCAACGACCGGGACAGGTTGTTCCCGCAGTATTTT.

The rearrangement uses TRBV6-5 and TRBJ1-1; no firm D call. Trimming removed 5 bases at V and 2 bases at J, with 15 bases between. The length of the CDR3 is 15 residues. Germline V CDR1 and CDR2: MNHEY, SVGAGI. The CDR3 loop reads CASSHRGNPNTEAFF. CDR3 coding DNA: TGTGCCAGCAGTCACCGGGGTAACCCAAACACTGAAGCTTTCTTT.

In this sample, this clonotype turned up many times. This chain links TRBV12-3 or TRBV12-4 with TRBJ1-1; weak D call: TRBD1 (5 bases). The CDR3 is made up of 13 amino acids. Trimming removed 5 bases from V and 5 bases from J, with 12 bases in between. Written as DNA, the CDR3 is TGTGCCAGCAGTACGCAGGGTGAGACTGAAGCTTTCTTT. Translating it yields CASSTQGETEAFF.

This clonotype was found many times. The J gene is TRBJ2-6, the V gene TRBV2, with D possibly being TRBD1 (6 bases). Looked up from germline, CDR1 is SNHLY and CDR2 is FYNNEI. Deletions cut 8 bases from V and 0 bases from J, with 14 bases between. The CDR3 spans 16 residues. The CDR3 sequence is CASAGTGYSGANVLTF. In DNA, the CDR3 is TGTGCCAGCGCTGGCACAGGGTACTCTGGGGCCAACGTCCTGACTTTC.

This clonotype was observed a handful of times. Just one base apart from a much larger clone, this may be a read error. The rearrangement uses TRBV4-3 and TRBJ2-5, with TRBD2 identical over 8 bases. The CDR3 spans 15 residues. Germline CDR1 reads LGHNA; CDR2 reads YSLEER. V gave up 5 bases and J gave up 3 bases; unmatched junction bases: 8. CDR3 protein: CASSNGRAVEETQYF. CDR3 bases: TGCGCCAGCAGCAACGGGAGGGCCGTTGAAGAGACCCAGTACTTC.

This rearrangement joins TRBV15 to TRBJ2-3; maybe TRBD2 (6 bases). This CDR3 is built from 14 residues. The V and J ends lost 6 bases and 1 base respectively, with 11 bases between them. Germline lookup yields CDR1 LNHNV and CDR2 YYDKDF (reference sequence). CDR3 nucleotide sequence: TGTGCCACCAGTCCGGGGGTAGGCACAGATACGCAGTATTTT. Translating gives CATSPGVGTDTQYF.

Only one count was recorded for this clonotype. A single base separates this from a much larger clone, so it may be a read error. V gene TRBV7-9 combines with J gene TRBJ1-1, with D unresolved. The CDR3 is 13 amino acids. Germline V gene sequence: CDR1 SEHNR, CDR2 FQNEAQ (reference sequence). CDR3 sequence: CASTLIGVAEVFF. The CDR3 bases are TGTGCCAGCACCCTTATAGGTGTTGCTGAAGTTTTCTTT.

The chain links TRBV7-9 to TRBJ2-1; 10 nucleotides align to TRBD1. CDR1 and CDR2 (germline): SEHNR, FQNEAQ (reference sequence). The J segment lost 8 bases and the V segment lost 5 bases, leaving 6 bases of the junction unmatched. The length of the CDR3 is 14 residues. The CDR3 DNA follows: TGTGCCAGCAGCCCGGGACAGGGGCGAGATGAGCAGTTCTTC. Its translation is CASSPGQGRDEQFF.

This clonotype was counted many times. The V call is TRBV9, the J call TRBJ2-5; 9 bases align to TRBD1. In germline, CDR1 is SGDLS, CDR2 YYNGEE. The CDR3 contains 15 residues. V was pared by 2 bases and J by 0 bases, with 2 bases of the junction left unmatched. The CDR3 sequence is CASSVGTGYQETQYF. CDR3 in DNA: TGTGCCAGCAGCGTTGGGACAGGGTACCAAGAGACCCAGTACTTC.

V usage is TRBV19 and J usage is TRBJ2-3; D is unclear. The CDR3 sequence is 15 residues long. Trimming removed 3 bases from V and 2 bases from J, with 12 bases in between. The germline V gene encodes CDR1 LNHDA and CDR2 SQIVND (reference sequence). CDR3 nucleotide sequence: TGTGCCAGTAGTATGGTGTATAGGCACACAGATACGCAGTATTTT. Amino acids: CASSMVYRHTDTQYF.

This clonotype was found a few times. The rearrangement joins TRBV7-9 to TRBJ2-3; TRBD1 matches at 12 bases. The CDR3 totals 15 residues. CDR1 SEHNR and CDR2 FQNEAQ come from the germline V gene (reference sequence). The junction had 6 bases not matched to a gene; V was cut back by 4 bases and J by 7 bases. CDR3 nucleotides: TGTGCCAGCAGCTACAGGGGACAGGGGGCCCATACGCAGTATTTT. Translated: CASSYRGQGAHTQYF.

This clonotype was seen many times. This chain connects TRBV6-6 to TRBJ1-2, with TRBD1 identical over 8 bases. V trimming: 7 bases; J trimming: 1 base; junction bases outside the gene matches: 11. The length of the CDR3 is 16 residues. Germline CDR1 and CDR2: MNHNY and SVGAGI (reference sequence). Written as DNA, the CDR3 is TGTGCCAGCACTTCACGGGGGGACAGGATTAACTATGGCTACACCTTC. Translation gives CASTSRGDRINYGYTF.

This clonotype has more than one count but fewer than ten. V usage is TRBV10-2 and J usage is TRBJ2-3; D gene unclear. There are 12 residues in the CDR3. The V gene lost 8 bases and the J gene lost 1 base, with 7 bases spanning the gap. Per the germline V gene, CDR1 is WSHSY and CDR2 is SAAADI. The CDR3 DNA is TGCGCCAGCCTTCAGGGCACAGATACGCAGTATTTT. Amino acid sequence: CASLQGTDTQYF.

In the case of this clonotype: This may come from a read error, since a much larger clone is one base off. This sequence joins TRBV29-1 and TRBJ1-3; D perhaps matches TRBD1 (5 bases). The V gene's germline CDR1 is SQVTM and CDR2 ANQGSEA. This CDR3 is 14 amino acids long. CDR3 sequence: CSVEDQGDGNAIYF. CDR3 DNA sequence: TGCAGCGTTGAAGATCAGGGTGATGGAAACGCCATATATTTT.

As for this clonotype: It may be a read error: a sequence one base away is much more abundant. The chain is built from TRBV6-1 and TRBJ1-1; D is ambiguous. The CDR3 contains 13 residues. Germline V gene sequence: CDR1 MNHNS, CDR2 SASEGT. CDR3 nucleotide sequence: TGTGCCAGCGGGGTCACAAGGAACACTGAAGCTTCCTTT. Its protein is CASGVTRNTEASF.

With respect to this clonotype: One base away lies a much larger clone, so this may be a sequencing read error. CDR3 DNA sequence: TGCGCCAGCAGTCAAAGCCGGGACAGGGCAAACTATAATTCACCCCCCCACTTT. Protein: CASSQSRDRANYNSPPHF. This chain links TRBV23-1 with TRBJ1-6; 9 bases agree with TRBD1. TRBV23-1 is reported as an ORF; its role is uncertain. The CDR3 spans 18 residues.

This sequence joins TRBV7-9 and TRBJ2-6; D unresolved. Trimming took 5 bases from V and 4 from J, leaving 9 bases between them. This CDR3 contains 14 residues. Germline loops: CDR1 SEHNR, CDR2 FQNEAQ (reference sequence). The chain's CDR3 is CASSGRLGANVLTF. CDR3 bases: TGTGCCAGCAGCGGACGTCTGGGGGCCAACGTCCTGACTTTC.

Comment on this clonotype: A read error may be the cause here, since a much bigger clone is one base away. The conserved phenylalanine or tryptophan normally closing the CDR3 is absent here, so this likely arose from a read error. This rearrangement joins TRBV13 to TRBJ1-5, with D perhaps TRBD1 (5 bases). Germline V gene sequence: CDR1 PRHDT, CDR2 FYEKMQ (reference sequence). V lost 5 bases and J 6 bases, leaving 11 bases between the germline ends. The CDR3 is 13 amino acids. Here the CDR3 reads CASSRGTLQPQHL. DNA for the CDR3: TGTGCCAGCAGCCGGGGCACTCTTCAGCCCCAGCATCTT.